This T cell receptor (beta chain) emerged from a study of blood T cell repertoires in COVID-19. About the study: Material from acute and convalescent COVID-19 was sourced from the United States, Italy and Spain. From T cells, B-cell-depleted T cells, or PBMCs came the material, which was cDNA or gDNA.

In the study's own analysis: Amplification of reference gene primers provided the estimated nucleated cell counts. Produced via immunoSEQ multiplex PCR; TCRdb's table is partial and in-frame only. Clone size and the V and J calls come from that table; the DNA yielded D and trimming. The sample has around 130,000 clones, more than 75% seen once. Germline loops: CDR1 SGHDT, CDR2 YYEEEE. The germline V and J ends were trimmed by 0 bases and 8 bases, with 8 bases remaining between them. This CDR3 region has 12 residues. This receptor was obtained from a man aged 60 to 75 with acute or convalescent COVID-19. The specimen was peripheral blood. The chain links TRBV5-6 to TRBJ1-2, with unresolved D. The CDR3 nucleotides are TGTGCCAGCAGCTTGGCCATGGGCGGCTACACCTTC. Its translation: CASSLAMGGYTF.